Sequencing of this TCR beta chain was carried out in a study of T-cell memory formation after mild COVID-19. The overall study: The two donors had largely donor-specific TCR clusters.

TCRdb processed the 5' RACE reads anew with MiXCR; each CDR3 protein has one entry. The repertoire has a few hundred thousand distinct CDR3 sequences, about 10% of them found once; the top ten carry roughly 3.2%. With respect to this clonotype: No antigen is known for it.

Germline V gene sequence: CDR1 SGDLS, CDR2 YYNGEE. The length of the CDR3 is 17 residues. Between the trimmed V and J ends, which lost 3 bases and 0 bases, there was a span of 18 bases. General observations from the study: A subset of responding clones appeared in pre-infection memory, suggesting cross-reactive memory joined. The CD4+ clones that contracted clustered mainly within CM and EM, and the CD8+ clones concentrated in EMRA. Nothing confirmed that second-wave clones peaking on day 37 were specific for SARS-CoV-2.

This clonotype was sampled from a man aged 18 to 29 who had mild COVID-19 (a few samples of this study predate the infection). Cell type and time point are not known. Sequenced: PBMCs or a T cell subset sorted from them (not recorded which). The chain combines TRBV9 with TRBJ2-5; TRBD1 is a possible D gene (6 bases). The CDR3 nucleotides read TGTGCCAGCAGCGCCAGGGGTGTGGGACGGTACCAAGAGACCCAGTACTTC. This codes for CASSARGVGRYQETQYF.